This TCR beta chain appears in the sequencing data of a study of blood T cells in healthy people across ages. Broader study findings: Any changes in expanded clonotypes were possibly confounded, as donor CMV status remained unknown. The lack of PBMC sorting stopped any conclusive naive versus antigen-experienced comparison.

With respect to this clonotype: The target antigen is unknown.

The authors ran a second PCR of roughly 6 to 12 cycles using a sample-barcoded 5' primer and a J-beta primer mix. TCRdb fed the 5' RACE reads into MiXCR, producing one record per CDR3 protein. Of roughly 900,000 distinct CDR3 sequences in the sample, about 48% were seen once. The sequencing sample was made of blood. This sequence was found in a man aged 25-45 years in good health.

The chain's CDR3 is CSARDRAGGVYNEQFF. DNA for the CDR3: TGCAGTGCTAGAGATCGGGCCGGGGGGGTTTACAATGAGCAGTTCTTC. The chain is built from TRBV20-1 and TRBJ2-1, with 8 bases aligning to TRBD2. Germline CDR1 is DFQATT and CDR2 is SNEGSKA (reference sequence). CDR3 length: 16 residues. The trim removed 0 bases at V and 4 bases at J, leaving 8 bases unmatched.